Listed below are T cell receptor beta chains from one sample, sequenced in a study of identical twins. Each CDR3 protein gets one entry after TCRdb re-called the 5' RACE reads with MiXCR. The data contain about 160,000 distinct CDR3 sequences, under 4.5% of them singletons. Sequenced: memory T cells sorted from blood. The receptors originated from a man aged 18-30 years in good health. Both conserved end residues are part of each CDR3. Where a row states a size, it is once, few, many or the class of an expanded clone; other rows omit it.

size | J | V | CDR3
many | TRBJ2-6 | TRBV24-1 | CATKGGLSGANVLTF
NA | TRBJ2-3 | TRBV6-1 | CATTLGGGDTQYF
many | TRBJ2-7 | TRBV7-2 | CASSFASYEQYF
many | TRBJ2-5 | TRBV6-2/TRBV6-3 | CASSYFGETQYF
many | TRBJ2-7 | TRBV27 | CASRFSPGTGSDEQYF
many | TRBJ2-5 | TRBV7-2 | CASSPGDRETQYF
NA | TRBJ2-4 | TRBV15 | CATSSPGIAKNIQYF
NA | TRBJ1-6 | TRBV7-6 | CASSPGTAGLSPLHF
many | TRBJ1-2 | TRBV20-1 | CSASGGISTTNYGYTF
many | TRBJ2-6 | TRBV4-2 | CASSQDSSGANVLTF
many | TRBJ2-2 | TRBV5-1 | CASSLIGVEDTGELFF
many | TRBJ1-1 | TRBV5-1 | CASRVDTEAFF
NA | TRBJ1-2 | TRBV21-1 | CASSKAQPLLNYGYTF
many | TRBJ2-3 | TRBV20-1 | CSATGLGREKMEDTQYF
many | TRBJ2-2 | TRBV30 | CAWSPRWGSGELFF
many | TRBJ1-1 | TRBV6-2/TRBV6-3 | CASSYLGGRTDEAFF
many | TRBJ2-7 | TRBV27 | CASSLSFRSYEQYF
many | TRBJ2-5 | TRBV12-3/TRBV12-4 | CASSLILAGGSFGETQYF
many | TRBJ1-5 | TRBV6-2/TRBV6-3 | CASKGSHQPQHF
many | TRBJ2-1 | TRBV20-1 | CSARDLGGREYNEQFF
many | TRBJ1-1 | TRBV7-8 | CASSLGEGTEAFF
many | TRBJ2-5 | TRBV20-1 | CSARDQLAGRQETQYF
many | TRBJ1-4 | TRBV5-1 | CASSSTGASEKLFF
many | TRBJ1-1 | TRBV5-1 | CASTGQGRTEAFF
NA | TRBJ2-2 | TRBV9 | CASSVGGVVAGELFF
many | TRBJ2-4 | TRBV2 | CASSSGQSVGMNIQYF
many | TRBJ2-3 | TRBV10-3 | CAIKGASTDTQYF
many | TRBJ1-5 | TRBV24-1 | CATSDGAGGQQPQHF
many | TRBJ2-1 | TRBV3-1 | CASSQVRDRYNEQFF
medium-sized | TRBJ2-5 | TRBV7-9 | CASSLFSTGGQETQYF
many | TRBJ2-5 | TRBV29-1 | CSAERLALQETQYF